The entry that follows covers one TCR beta chain sequence. Germline values: CDR1 MNHEY, CDR2 SVGAGI. J lost 0 bases, V lost 3 bases, and 7 bases had no gene match. This CDR3 region has 16 residues. Study processing details: Amplification from reference gene primers served as the basis for estimated nucleated cell counts. Only in-frame clones appear in the TCRdb table, and some are missing; sequencing was by immunoSEQ multiplex PCR. V and J calls and clone size are those listed in that table; D and trimming were worked out from the DNA. The sample includes about 310,000 clones, roughly 87% of them seen just once. Study members were between 18 and 89 years old and lived in some 22 US regions. Allocation to cohorts depended on clinical history reported by the participants. The sample is drawn from a study of blood T cell repertoires in COVID-19. Study at large: Sample material is recorded as cDNA or gDNA derived from T cells, B-cell-depleted T cells, or PBMCs.

The V gene is TRBV6-5, the J gene TRBJ1-2; 7 positions agree with TRBD1. Sequencing input: PBMCs or T cells enriched from blood (not recorded which). The receptor was derived from a woman aged 18-29 years who had recovered from COVID-19. The CDR3 reads CASSYPVGTANYGYTF. In DNA, the CDR3 is TGTGCCAGCAGTTATCCGGTTGGGACAGCTAACTATGGCTACACCTTC.